This is a list of T cell receptor beta chains from one sample in a study of blood T cell repertoires in COVID-19. Sequenced by immunoSEQ multiplex PCR; TCRdb stores in-frame clones only, minus some. The top ten clones hold 9.5% to 13% of a sample with about 130,000 clones, approximately 82% of them seen once. The sequencing sample was made of peripheral blood. The receptors were sampled from a man aged 55 to 69 who had recovered from COVID-19. Both conserved end residues are part of each CDR3. A D gene is named only where the DNA matches it firmly. A clone size is listed for some rows: how often the clone was seen (once, few, many), or a class if it is expanded.

clone_size: .; j_call: TRBJ2-7; v_call: TRBV5-1; d_call: TRBD1; cdr3_nt: TGCGCCAGCAGCCTGGACAGGGACGGCTACGAGCAGTACTTC; cdr3_aa: CASSLDRDGYEQYF
clone_size: .; j_call: TRBJ2-7; v_call: TRBV28; d_call: .; cdr3_nt: TGTGCCACCAGGACTGATTACGAGCAGTACTTC; cdr3_aa: CATRTDYEQYF
clone_size: .; j_call: TRBJ1-3; v_call: TRBV9; d_call: .; cdr3_nt: TGTGCCAGCAGCGCCAGACAGCAGCTGACCTCTGGAAACACCATATATTTT; cdr3_aa: CASSARQQLTSGNTIYF
clone_size: .; j_call: TRBJ2-3; v_call: TRBV9; d_call: .; cdr3_nt: TGTGCCAGCAGCGTAGGAACGGGAGAAACAGATACGCAGTATTTT; cdr3_aa: CASSVGTGETDTQYF
clone_size: .; j_call: TRBJ2-7; v_call: TRBV28; d_call: TRBD1; cdr3_nt: TGTGCCAGCAGTGCACAGGGGGGCCTCTACGAGCAGTACTTC; cdr3_aa: CASSAQGGLYEQYF
clone_size: .; j_call: TRBJ2-6; v_call: TRBV7-9; d_call: .; cdr3_nt: TGTGCCAGCAGCTTAAGTTCGCAGAACTCTGGGGCCAACGTCCTGACTTTC; cdr3_aa: CASSLSSQNSGANVLTF
clone_size: .; j_call: TRBJ1-1; v_call: TRBV7-9; d_call: TRBD1; cdr3_nt: TGTGCCAGCAGCTTTATTACAGGGGCGAACACTGAAGCTTTCTTT; cdr3_aa: CASSFITGANTEAFF
clone_size: few; j_call: TRBJ2-3; v_call: TRBV2; d_call: .; cdr3_nt: TGTGCCAGCAGTCTAAGCGGGCCGCAGTATTTT; cdr3_aa: CASSLSGPQYF
clone_size: .; j_call: TRBJ1-2; v_call: TRBV6-6; d_call: .; cdr3_nt: TGTGCCAGCAGACTCACCCAGGGGCACTATGGCTACACCTTC; cdr3_aa: CASRLTQGHYGYTF
clone_size: .; j_call: TRBJ1-1; v_call: TRBV6-2/TRBV6-3; d_call: TRBD1; cdr3_nt: TGTGCCAGCAGTCACCTGACAGGGGGCATGGACACTGAAGCTTTCTTT; cdr3_aa: CASSHLTGGMDTEAFF
clone_size: .; j_call: TRBJ2-7; v_call: TRBV24-1; d_call: .; cdr3_nt: TGTGCCACCAGTGACCGAGACAGTCCCTCCAACGAGCAGTACTTC; cdr3_aa: CATSDRDSPSNEQYF
clone_size: .; j_call: TRBJ2-1; v_call: TRBV24-1; d_call: .; cdr3_nt: TGTGCCACCAGTGATTCCCTCGGGGGGCTAAGTAGCAATGAGCAGTTCTTC; cdr3_aa: CATSDSLGGLSSNEQFF
clone_size: .; j_call: TRBJ2-6; v_call: TRBV28; d_call: .; cdr3_nt: TGTGCCAGCAGGGGAGACTCTGGGGCCAACGTCCTGACTTTC; cdr3_aa: CASRGDSGANVLTF
clone_size: .; j_call: TRBJ1-6; v_call: TRBV7-6; d_call: .; cdr3_nt: TGTGCCAGCAGCTCCCGACTCGGAGATGGCTCACCCCTCCACTTT; cdr3_aa: CASSSRLGDGSPLHF
clone_size: .; j_call: TRBJ1-2; v_call: TRBV5-1; d_call: .; cdr3_nt: TGCGCCAGCAGCTTGGGGGCCTCCGAGAGCTACACCTTC; cdr3_aa: CASSLGASESYTF
clone_size: .; j_call: TRBJ1-2; v_call: TRBV3-1/TRBV3-2; d_call: .; cdr3_nt: TGTGCCAGCAGCCAAGATAGCCCGCTTCTCCACTATGGCTACACCTTC; cdr3_aa: CASSQDSPLLHYGYTF
clone_size: .; j_call: TRBJ2-1; v_call: TRBV5-5; d_call: TRBD2; cdr3_nt: TGTGCCAGCAGCTTGGAGGCTAGCGGGGACAATGAGCAGTTCTTC; cdr3_aa: CASSLEASGDNEQFF
clone_size: .; j_call: TRBJ2-1; v_call: TRBV30; d_call: TRBD1; cdr3_nt: TGTGCCTGGAGTGTCACCACACAGGGGAATGAGCAGTTCTTC; cdr3_aa: CAWSVTTQGNEQFF
clone_size: .; j_call: TRBJ2-1; v_call: TRBV19; d_call: .; cdr3_nt: TGTGCCAGTAGTATTACTGACAATGAGCAGTTCTTC; cdr3_aa: CASSITDNEQFF
clone_size: .; j_call: TRBJ1-1; v_call: TRBV2; d_call: .; cdr3_nt: TGTGCCAGCAGTGATTCCGCGGTCGGGGGGCGCGGGAACACTGAAGCTTTCTTT; cdr3_aa: CASSDSAVGGRGNTEAFF
clone_size: .; j_call: TRBJ1-3; v_call: TRBV19; d_call: TRBD1; cdr3_nt: TGTGCCAGTAGCGGGACAGCTGGAAACACCATATATTTT; cdr3_aa: CASSGTAGNTIYF
clone_size: .; j_call: TRBJ1-1; v_call: TRBV11-2; d_call: .; cdr3_nt: TGTGCCAGCAGCTTTTTGGAGGGAGGCACTGAAGCTTTCTTT; cdr3_aa: CASSFLEGGTEAFF
clone_size: few; j_call: TRBJ1-4; v_call: TRBV4-3; d_call: TRBD1; cdr3_nt: TGCGCCAGCAGCCAAGACCAGGGGGACTCTGAAAAACTGTTTTTT; cdr3_aa: CASSQDQGDSEKLFF
clone_size: once; j_call: TRBJ2-5; v_call: TRBV5-4; d_call: TRBD1; cdr3_nt: TGTGCCAGCAGGCCTGACAGGGGGCAAGATCGTGGAGAGACCCAGTACTTC; cdr3_aa: CASRPDRGQDRGETQYF
clone_size: .; j_call: TRBJ1-2; v_call: TRBV5-6; d_call: TRBD1; cdr3_nt: TGTGCCAGCAGCTTTGACAGGGCATCGGGCTACACCTTC; cdr3_aa: CASSFDRASGYTF
clone_size: .; j_call: TRBJ1-1; v_call: TRBV3-1/TRBV3-2; d_call: .; cdr3_nt: TGTGCCAGCAGCCAAGACAGGGTTGGAACTGAAGCTTTCTTT; cdr3_aa: CASSQDRVGTEAFF
clone_size: .; j_call: TRBJ1-6; v_call: TRBV7-2; d_call: .; cdr3_nt: TGTGCCAGCACCTCCGGGGTTTATAATTCACCCCTCCACTTT; cdr3_aa: CASTSGVYNSPLHF
clone_size: many; j_call: TRBJ2-5; v_call: TRBV6-2/TRBV6-3; d_call: .; cdr3_nt: TGTGCCAGCAGTTCGTCGGGGGTGCGGGAGACCCAGTACTTC; cdr3_aa: CASSSSGVRETQYF
clone_size: medium-sized; j_call: TRBJ1-5; v_call: TRBV19; d_call: .; cdr3_nt: TGTGCCAGTAGTATAGGGTGGAGGGCTGGGGGCAATCAGCCCCAGCATTTT; cdr3_aa: CASSIGWRAGGNQPQHF
clone_size: .; j_call: TRBJ2-3; v_call: TRBV7-6; d_call: .; cdr3_nt: TGTGCCAGCAGCTTAGACAGGCCCAGCACAGATACGCAGTATTTT; cdr3_aa: CASSLDRPSTDTQYF
clone_size: .; j_call: TRBJ2-7; v_call: TRBV6-5; d_call: .; cdr3_nt: TGTGCCAGCAGCCGCACGAGGGTGGGCTACGAGCAGTACTTC; cdr3_aa: CASSRTRVGYEQYF
clone_size: few; j_call: TRBJ1-5; v_call: TRBV12-3/TRBV12-4; d_call: .; cdr3_nt: TGTGCCAGCAGTCGGGACTTTCGGGAACCCCAGCATTTT; cdr3_aa: CASSRDFREPQHF
clone_size: .; j_call: TRBJ2-1; v_call: TRBV2; d_call: TRBD2; cdr3_nt: TGTGCCAGCAGCGGACTAGCGGGAGTCAATGAGCAGTTCTTC; cdr3_aa: CASSGLAGVNEQFF
clone_size: .; j_call: TRBJ1-3; v_call: TRBV4-2; d_call: TRBD1; cdr3_nt: TGTGCCAGCAGCCAAGAAGGGGGCGCGGAAAACACCATATATTTT; cdr3_aa: CASSQEGGAENTIYF
clone_size: .; j_call: TRBJ1-6; v_call: TRBV3-1/TRBV3-2; d_call: .; cdr3_nt: TGTGCCAGCAGCCCAGGGGCAGGTCCCAATAATTCACCCCTCCACTTT; cdr3_aa: CASSPGAGPNNSPLHF
clone_size: .; j_call: TRBJ2-5; v_call: TRBV15; d_call: TRBD2; cdr3_nt: TGTGCCACCAGCTGGTCACCCGGGACTAGCGGGGGGGCAGAGACCCAGTACTTC; cdr3_aa: CATSWSPGTSGGAETQYF
clone_size: few; j_call: TRBJ1-1; v_call: TRBV7-8; d_call: .; cdr3_nt: TGTGCCAGCAGCTTAGAACAGGGCACTGAAGCTTTCTTT; cdr3_aa: CASSLEQGTEAFF
clone_size: .; j_call: TRBJ1-3; v_call: TRBV29-1; d_call: .; cdr3_nt: TGCAGCACCGGGGAGGCTGGAAACACCATATATTTT; cdr3_aa: CSTGEAGNTIYF
clone_size: once; j_call: TRBJ1-1; v_call: TRBV30; d_call: .; cdr3_nt: TGTGCCTGGAGCTTATTATCTCAGGGCATGGCTGAAGCTTTCTTT; cdr3_aa: CAWSLLSQGMAEAFF
clone_size: .; j_call: TRBJ2-5; v_call: TRBV21-1; d_call: .; cdr3_nt: TGTGCCAGCAGCAGGCCCGAGACCCAGTACTTC; cdr3_aa: CASSRPETQYF
clone_size: .; j_call: TRBJ2-4; v_call: TRBV4-2; d_call: .; cdr3_nt: TGTGCCAGCAGCCAAGACAGAGGGAACATTCAGTACTTC; cdr3_aa: CASSQDRGNIQYF
clone_size: .; j_call: TRBJ2-7; v_call: TRBV27; d_call: .; cdr3_nt: TGTGCCAGCAGTAGCTTCAGGCCCTACGAGCAGTACTTC; cdr3_aa: CASSSFRPYEQYF
clone_size: once; j_call: TRBJ2-5; v_call: TRBV5-1; d_call: .; cdr3_nt: TGCGCCAGCAGCTTGGATGCGGGGCGGATCCAAGAGACCCAGTACTTC; cdr3_aa: CASSLDAGRIQETQYF
clone_size: once; j_call: TRBJ2-3; v_call: TRBV7-3; d_call: TRBD1; cdr3_nt: TGTGCCAGCAGCTACGACAGGGGGCCCTTCTCCTCCACAGATACGCAGTATTTT; cdr3_aa: CASSYDRGPFSSTDTQYF
clone_size: once; j_call: TRBJ1-3; v_call: TRBV29-1; d_call: .; cdr3_nt: TGCAGCGTTGGTGGACAGGGAAACACCATATATTTT; cdr3_aa: CSVGGQGNTIYF